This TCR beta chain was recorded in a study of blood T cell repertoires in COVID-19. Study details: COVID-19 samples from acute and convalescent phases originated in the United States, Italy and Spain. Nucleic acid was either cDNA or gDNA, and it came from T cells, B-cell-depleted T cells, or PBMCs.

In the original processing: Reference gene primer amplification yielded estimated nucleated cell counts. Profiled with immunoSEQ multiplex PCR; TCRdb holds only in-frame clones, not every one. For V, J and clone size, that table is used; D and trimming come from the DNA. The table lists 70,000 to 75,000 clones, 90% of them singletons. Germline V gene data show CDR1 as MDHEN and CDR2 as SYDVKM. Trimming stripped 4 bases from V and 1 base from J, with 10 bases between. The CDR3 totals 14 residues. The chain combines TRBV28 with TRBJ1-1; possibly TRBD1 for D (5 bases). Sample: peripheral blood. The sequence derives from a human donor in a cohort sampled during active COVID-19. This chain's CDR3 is CASSSGQRNTEAFF. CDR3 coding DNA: TGTGCCAGCAGTTCCGGACAACGGAACACTGAAGCTTTCTTT.